Listed below are T cell receptor beta chains from one sample, sequenced in a study of blood T cell repertoires in COVID-19. Clones were sequenced by immunoSEQ multiplex PCR, and TCRdb holds only the in-frame ones, with some missing. The repertoire holds tens of thousands of clones, with about 90% as singletons. The sample comprised peripheral blood. Receptor source: a man aged 50-59 years with COVID-19, enrolled during active disease. The CDR3 runs from the conserved cysteine through the conserved F or W. A D gene is named only where the DNA matches it firmly. Where a row states a size, it is once, few, many or the class of an expanded clone; other rows omit it.

.,TRBV5-5,TRBD1,TRBJ1-5,CASSVTGGPQHF,TGTGCCAGCAGCGTTACAGGGGGCCCCCAGCATTTT
.,TRBV2,.,TRBJ2-1,CASSIWGERYNEQFF,TGTGCCAGCAGTATATGGGGGGAGCGTTACAATGAGCAGTTCTTC
.,TRBV27,.,TRBJ2-5,CASKESDSLQETQYF,TGTGCCAGCAAGGAATCGGACAGCCTCCAAGAGACCCAGTACTTC
.,TRBV29-1,TRBD2,TRBJ2-3,CSVDSGGPDTQYF,TGCAGCGTTGATAGCGGGGGGCCAGATACGCAGTATTTT
once,TRBV30,.,TRBJ2-7,CAWSVGPGMTGTYEQYF,TGTGCCTGGAGTGTAGGTCCCGGAATGACAGGCACCTACGAGCAGTACTTC
.,TRBV30,.,TRBJ1-2,CAWRTKGSSVGYTF,TGTGCCTGGAGGACCAAGGGGTCTTCGGTCGGCTACACCTTC
medium-sized,TRBV18,TRBD1,TRBJ2-7,CASSDRVIEQYF,TGTGCCAGCTCGGACAGGGTTATCGAGCAGTACTTC
.,TRBV28,TRBD1,TRBJ1-2,CASSPGDRNLYGYTF,TGTGCCAGCAGCCCTGGGGACAGGAACCTCTATGGCTACACCTTC
.,TRBV15,TRBD1,TRBJ2-5,CATSGAQGAGETQYF,TGTGCCACCAGCGGGGCACAGGGGGCTGGAGAGACCCAGTACTTC
.,TRBV7-2,.,TRBJ2-2,CASSLAAGTGELFF,TGTGCCAGCAGCTTAGCGGCGGGAACCGGGGAGCTGTTTTTT
.,TRBV19,TRBD1,TRBJ2-5,CASRLGQGHQETQYF,TGTGCCAGTAGACTCGGACAGGGGCACCAAGAGACCCAGTACTTC
.,TRBV7-9,.,TRBJ1-4,CASSPPVQGLNEKLFF,TGTGCCAGCAGCCCCCCAGTACAGGGATTGAATGAAAAACTGTTTTTT
.,TRBV18,TRBD1,TRBJ1-6,CASSLPGQGNSPLHF,TGTGCCAGCTCACTACCCGGACAGGGGAATTCACCCCTCCACTTT
.,TRBV7-2,TRBD1,TRBJ1-5,CASSLAAGGRQPQHF,TGTGCCAGCAGCTTAGCGGCAGGGGGCCGTCAGCCCCAGCATTTT
once,TRBV7-9,.,TRBJ2-7,CASSPRVKALREQYF,TGTGCCAGCAGCCCGCGCGTGAAGGCCCTCAGGGAGCAGTACTTC
.,TRBV30,.,TRBJ1-1,CAWSVRGDTEAFF,TGTGCCTGGAGTGTACGGGGAGACACTGAAGCTTTCTTT
.,TRBV12-3/TRBV12-4,.,TRBJ1-2,CASSIGGAYGYTF,TGTGCCAGCAGCATCGGGGGGGCATATGGCTACACCTTC
.,TRBV4-3,TRBD2,TRBJ2-3,CASSQGSTSGGATDTQYF,TGCGCCAGCAGCCAAGGTTCGACTAGCGGGGGGGCCACAGATACGCAGTATTTT
few,TRBV30,TRBD1,TRBJ1-2,CAWRNERSGGYGYTF,TGTGCCTGGAGAAATGAACGGTCAGGGGGCTATGGCTACACCTTC
.,TRBV11-2,TRBD2,TRBJ2-2,CASSLRPSGNTGELFF,TGTGCCAGCAGCTTACGGCCTAGCGGGAACACCGGGGAGCTGTTTTTT
.,TRBV7-3,.,TRBJ2-2,CASSTRQAGELFF,TGTGCCAGCAGCACCAGACAAGCCGGGGAGCTGTTTTTT
once,TRBV19,.,TRBJ1-1,CASSSQKNTEAFF,TGTGCCAGTAGTTCCCAGAAGAACACTGAAGCTTTCTTT
.,TRBV6-1,.,TRBJ1-5,CASSELAAGGQPQHF,TGTGCCAGCAGTGAACTGGCAGCAGGAGGTCAGCCCCAGCATTTT
.,TRBV5-5,.,TRBJ2-5,CASSLGPRGGAEETQYF,TGTGCCAGCAGCTTGGGCCCAAGAGGGGGGGCGGAAGAGACCCAGTACTTC
.,TRBV29-1,TRBD1,TRBJ2-7,CSVGTGVSYEQYF,TGCAGCGTTGGGACAGGGGTCTCCTACGAGCAGTACTTC
.,TRBV2,TRBD1,TRBJ1-2,CASSIDRVGYGYTF,TGTGCCAGCAGCATCGACAGGGTGGGCTATGGCTACACCTTC
once,TRBV5-4,.,TRBJ2-2,CASSRNKDTSNTGELFF,TGTGCCAGCAGCCGAAATAAGGACACCTCGAACACCGGGGAGCTGTTTTTT
.,TRBV2,.,TRBJ1-4,CASRRTVATNEKLFF,TGTGCCAGCAGGAGGACAGTTGCAACTAATGAAAAACTGTTTTTT
.,TRBV29-1,TRBD2,TRBJ2-4,CSAARYSGATKNIQYF,TGCAGCGCCGCCCGTTATAGCGGGGCTACCAAAAACATTCAGTACTTC
.,TRBV7-2,TRBD1,TRBJ1-3,CASSLATGGNTIYF,TGTGCCAGCAGCTTAGCGACAGGGGGAAACACCATATATTTT